One and the same sample provided the 26 T cell receptor beta chains below, sequenced in a study of shared clonotypes between healthy human individuals. Using immunoSEQ multiplex PCR, the repertoire was profiled, and TCRdb retains in-frame clones only, with some absent. Altogether 170,000 or so clones are present, 66% being singletons, with the ten largest covering 8.5% to 12%. Sequences were obtained from memory CD4+ T cells sorted from blood. Subset in this sample: CD45RA-negative fraction. The receptor source for this set is a man aged 30 to 39 in good health.

This clone was detected a few times. The J gene is TRBJ1-4, the V gene TRBV2, with 7 bases matching TRBD1. CDR3 size: 14 residues. Germline V CDR1 and CDR2: SNHLY, FYNNEI. V lost 8 bases and J lost 6; bases outside the gene matches: 9. CDR3 protein: CASRSDRVDEKLFF. The CDR3 region has the DNA TGTGCCAGCCGTTCTGACAGGGTCGATGAAAAACTGTTTTTT.

This chain connects TRBV9 to TRBJ1-4; D gene ambiguous. Germline CDR1 is SGDLS and CDR2 is YYNGEE. Trimming removed 0 bases from V and 0 bases from J, with 3 bases in between. The CDR3 has 14 residues. CDR3 in amino acids: CASSVAATNEKLFF. For the CDR3, the DNA is TGTGCCAGCAGCGTAGCCGCAACTAATGAAAAACTGTTTTTT. The whole variable domain, remainder taken from reference TRBV9 and TRBJ1-4, is DSGVTQTPKHLITATGQRVTLRCSPRSGDLSVYWYQQSLDQGLQFLIQYYNGEERAKGNILERFSAQQFPDLHSELNLSSLELGDSALYFCASSVAATNEKLFFGSGTQLSVL.

The chain combines TRBV9 with TRBJ2-5; TRBD2 might be the D (6 bases). This CDR3 spans 14 amino acids. Trimming pared 2 bases from V and 2 bases from J, leaving 10 bases between. Germline V lookup: CDR1 SGDLS, CDR2 YYNGEE. CDR3 DNA sequence: TGTGCCAGCAGCGTCGGGGGTGGGCAAGAGACCCAGTACTTC. Its protein product is CASSVGGGQETQYF.

The rearrangement links TRBV7-2 to TRBJ1-5; D unresolved. CDR1 and CDR2 from the germline V gene are SGHTA and FQGNSA. Trimming shortened V by 7 bases and J by 0 bases, and 7 bases separated the two germline ends. The CDR3 totals 13 residues. The CDR3 region is CASNDYSNQPQHF. The CDR3 DNA reads as TGTGCCAGCAACGATTATAGCAATCAGCCCCAGCATTTT.

This chain links TRBV11-3 with TRBJ2-1; 10 bases are shared with TRBD2. Germline CDR1 is SGHNT and CDR2 is YENEEA. The CDR3 loop spans 15 amino acids. V dropped 1 base and J dropped 6; count of bases not matched to a gene: 3. CDR3 amino acids: CASSLVGTSVNEQFF. CDR3 DNA sequence: TGTGCCAGCAGCTTAGTAGGGACTAGCGTCAATGAGCAGTTCTTC.

The J gene is TRBJ2-1, the V gene TRBV6-5; 9 bases line up with TRBD2. V trimming: 2 bases; J trimming: 9 bases; junction bases outside the gene matches: 8. In germline, CDR1 is MNHEY, CDR2 SVGAGI. This CDR3 spans 15 amino acids. For the CDR3, the DNA is TGTGCCAGCAGTTACGGAACTAGCGGGTTAACTGAGCAGTTCTTC. This codes for CASSYGTSGLTEQFF.

The V gene is TRBV7-2, the J gene TRBJ1-4; D is uncertain. V was pared by 1 base and J by 8 bases, with 8 bases between. Germline V CDR1 and CDR2: SGHTA, FQGNSA. The CDR3 runs to 13 residues. CDR3 coding DNA: TGTGCCAGCAGCTTAGGGAGTAAGGAAAAACTGTTTTTT. Translating it yields CASSLGSKEKLFF.

This chain connects TRBV11-2 to TRBJ2-3; unclear D gene. This CDR3 is 13 amino acids long. Trimming removed 3 bases at V and 9 bases at J, with 13 bases between. The germline V gene has CDR1 SGHAT and CDR2 FQNNGV. CDR3 region: CASSLGLFKTQYF. Here the CDR3 DNA reads TGTGCCAGCAGCTTGGGCCTTTTTAAGACGCAGTATTTT.

This clone was seen a few times. V gene TRBV29-1 combines with J gene TRBJ2-3; 9 bases align to TRBD1. Germline CDR1 and CDR2: SQVTM and ANQGSEA. The V and J ends lost 2 bases and 1 base, in that order; junction bases with no gene match: 4. The CDR3 is made up of 15 amino acids. The CDR3 here is CSVEPRTGGTDTQYF. The DNA for the CDR3 is TGCAGCGTTGAACCCCGGACAGGGGGCACAGATACGCAGTATTTT.

The genes are TRBV18 and TRBJ2-1; TRBD1 matches 8 bases. The CDR3 totals 14 residues. From germline, CDR1 is KGHSH and CDR2 LQKENI. V shed 8 bases, J shed 5 bases, and the junction held 8 bases outside the gene matches. The CDR3 coding sequence is TGTGCCAGCATCCGGGACAGGCAAAACAATGAGCAGTTCTTC. Encoded protein: CASIRDRQNNEQFF.

V is TRBV28 and J is TRBJ1-5; D call uncertain. Trimming shortened V by 6 bases and J by 1 base, and 16 bases separated the two germline ends. The CDR3 has 16 residues. Germline V gene data show CDR1 as MDHEN and CDR2 as SYDVKM. The CDR3 sequence is CASRPSVIGSNQPQHF. The CDR3 nucleotides are TGTGCCAGCAGACCCTCGGTGATTGGAAGCAATCAGCCCCAGCATTTT.

This clone has a single count. The chain carries TRBV5-1 and TRBJ2-1, with D hard to call. V shed 1 base and J shed 7 bases, with 6 bases lying between them. The CDR3 extends over 12 amino acids. Germline CDR1 reads SGHRS; CDR2 reads YFSETQ. The CDR3 region is CASSLTRNEQFF. CDR3 bases: TGCGCCAGCAGCTTGACCAGGAATGAGCAGTTCTTC.

The rearrangement links TRBV5-4 to TRBJ2-2; 11 bases agree with TRBD2. The ends lost 0 bases at V and 3 bases at J; junction bases unmatched: 7. This CDR3 region has 18 residues. Germline assignment: CDR1 SGHNT and CDR2 YYREEE (reference sequence). The CDR3 sequence is CASSLGLAGGPDTGELFF. In DNA, the CDR3 is TGTGCCAGCAGCTTGGGGTTAGCGGGAGGGCCGGACACCGGGGAGCTGTTTTTT.

This clone was detected only a few times. This chain joins TRBV28 and TRBJ1-2; D perhaps matches TRBD1 (6 bases). Germline lookup yields CDR1 MDHEN and CDR2 SYDVKM. The CDR3 loop spans 14 amino acids. Between the trimmed V and J ends, which lost 2 bases and 4 bases, there was a span of 11 bases. The DNA for the CDR3 is TGTGCCAGCAGTTTACCCGGACAGAGCTATGGCTACACCTTC. Protein sequence: CASSLPGQSYGYTF.

This chain uses TRBV10-2 with TRBJ2-2; D might be TRBD2 (5 bases). CDR3 size: 15 residues. Germline V gene sequence: CDR1 WSHSY, CDR2 SAAADI. The V gene lost 4 bases and the J gene lost 1 base, with 10 bases spanning the gap. This CDR3 is CASSVERQNTGELFF. The CDR3 DNA reads TGCGCCAGCAGTGTTGAGCGGCAGAACACCGGGGAGCTGTTTTTT.

The rearrangement links TRBV30 to TRBJ2-5, with D perhaps given as TRBD1 or TRBD2 (5 bases each). Trimming shortened V by 1 base and J by 5 bases, and 11 bases separated the two germline ends. Germline CDR1 GTSNPN, CDR2 SVGIG (reference sequence). The CDR3 spans 13 residues. In nucleotides, the CDR3 is TGTGCCTGGAGTGGAGGGGCAGGGGAGACCCAGTACTTC. This translates into CAWSGGAGETQYF.

This clone was seen more than once but under ten times. Different DNA sequences within this sample yield the same CDR3. V gene TRBV11-2 combines with J gene TRBJ2-3; D remains ambiguous. Trimming cost V 1 base and J 0 bases, with 2 bases left between them. The CDR3 has 13 residues. Germline V gene data show CDR1 as SGHAT and CDR2 as FQNNGV. In DNA, the CDR3 is TGTGCCAGCAGCTTAGCGAGCACAGATACGCAGTATTTT. Translated: CASSLASTDTQYF.

The CDR3 loop reads CASSGGAGGTSVETQYF. The CDR3 DNA follows: TGTGCCAGCAGCGGCGGGGCAGGGGGGACTAGCGTTGAGACCCAGTACTTC. The chain carries TRBV9 and TRBJ2-5; TRBD2 matches at 10 bases. This CDR3 is built from 17 residues. V shed 3 bases and J 5 bases; nucleotides not matched to a gene: 13. The germline gives CDR1 SGDLS, CDR2 YYNGEE. Using reference TRBV9 and TRBJ2-5 for the parts outside the CDR3, the full variable domain is DSGVTQTPKHLITATGQRVTLRCSPRSGDLSVYWYQQSLDQGLQFLIQYYNGEERAKGNILERFSAQQFPDLHSELNLSSLELGDSALYFCASSGGAGGTSVETQYFGPGTRLLVL.

J is TRBJ2-3 and V is TRBV14; TRBD2 agrees at 9 bases. CDR1 SGHDN and CDR2 FVKESK come from the germline V gene. This CDR3 is 16 amino acids long. V dropped 1 base and J dropped 4; count of bases not matched to a gene: 6. This CDR3 is CASSQGRRGRADTQYF. The CDR3 bases are TGTGCCAGCAGCCAAGGAAGGCGCGGGAGGGCAGATACGCAGTATTTT.

V and J are TRBV11-2 and TRBJ2-7; 12 nucleotides match TRBD1. V gave up 1 base and J gave up 6 bases; unmatched junction bases: 4. Germline CDR1 SGHAT, CDR2 FQNNGV. The CDR3 is 15 residues long. The CDR3 region is CASSLVGQGAVEQYF. CDR3 nucleotide sequence: TGTGCCAGCAGCTTAGTGGGACAGGGGGCTGTCGAGCAGTACTTC.

This clone was observed a few times. The chain combines TRBV4-1 with TRBJ2-1; 7 nucleotides line up with TRBD2. The CDR3 loop spans 17 amino acids. J gave up 1 base and V 0 bases, and 6 bases lay outside the gene matches. The germline gives CDR1 MGHRA, CDR2 YSYEKL. The CDR3 coding sequence is TGCGCCAGCAGCCAAGATCGGGGAGGGGCGTCCTACAATGAGCAGTTCTTC. Its translation: CASSQDRGGASYNEQFF.

Regarding this clone: Other DNA sequences in this specimen translate into the identical CDR3. The chain couples TRBV5-1 to TRBJ1-5; D unclear. In germline, CDR1 is SGHRS, CDR2 YFSETQ. This CDR3 has 13 residues. Trimming stripped 2 bases from V and 5 bases from J, with 8 bases between. CDR3 DNA sequence: TGCGCCAGCAGCTTAGAGACGGATCAGCCCCAGCATTTT. Translated: CASSLETDQPQHF.

This clone occurred many times. The J gene is TRBJ2-7, the V gene TRBV14; D gene uncertain. The CDR3 has 13 amino acids. V was trimmed by 1 base and J by 4 bases, leaving 8 bases between them. CDR1 and CDR2 from the germline V gene are SGHDN and FVKESK. The DNA for the CDR3 is TGTGCCAGCAGCCAAGCGTCACCGTACGAGCAGTACTTC. It encodes CASSQASPYEQYF.

The chain joins TRBV19 to TRBJ1-2; possible D gene TRBD1, 6 bases. The CDR3 length is 17 residues. Germline-derived CDR1 and CDR2 are LNHDA and SQIVND (reference sequence). V lost 3 bases and J lost 3, with 20 bases in between. This CDR3 is CASSILRAGASYYGYTF. The CDR3 bases are TGTGCCAGTAGTATCTTGAGGGCGGGGGCCTCCTACTATGGCTACACCTTC.

This chain connects TRBV10-3 to TRBJ1-5; 11 nucleotides match TRBD1. CDR3 length equals 14 residues. Germline CDR1 ENHRY, CDR2 SYGVKD. After removal of 10 bases from V and 3 bases from J, the junction contained 5 bases not matched to a gene. CDR3 in amino acids: CATRDRGNNQPQHF. The CDR3 DNA reads TGTGCCACCCGGGACAGGGGGAACAATCAGCCCCAGCATTTT.

The CDR3 protein is CASTPTGIGEQYF. Written as DNA, the CDR3 is TGTGCCAGCACCCCGACAGGGATCGGGGAGCAGTACTTC. The V gene is TRBV27, the J gene TRBJ2-7; TRBD1 agrees at 7 bases. V shed 7 bases and J 7 bases; nucleotides not matched to a gene: 10. CDR3 length equals 13 residues. The germline V gene encodes CDR1 MNHEY and CDR2 SMNVEV (reference sequence).